These 4 T cell receptor beta chains share one sample of origin, sequenced in a study of CD8 T cells in Susac syndrome. Reverse transcription of about 0.45 to 1 ug RNA was performed with random hexamers. TCRdb re-called the immunoSEQ multiplex PCR reads with MiXCR, one entry per CDR3 protein. The sample records around 270,000 distinct CDR3 sequences, approximately 89% being singletons. Sample: CD8+ T cells from PBMCs. Receptors were obtained from a human donor with multiple sclerosis.

The chain is built from TRBV7-6 and TRBJ1-3; no clear D gene. Germline-derived CDR1 and CDR2 are SGHVS and FNYEAQ. The CDR3 has 14 residues. Trimming shortened V by 1 base and J by 0 bases, and 4 bases separated the two germline ends. CDR3 sequence: CASSLDVSGNTIYF. In DNA, the CDR3 is TGTGCCAGCAGCTTAGACGTCTCTGGAAACACCATATATTTT.

The table lists this clonotype with a count of one. V and J are TRBV19 and TRBJ2-5; 7 nucleotides align to TRBD1. CDR1 is LNHDA, CDR2 SQIVND, per germline (reference sequence). The CDR3 consists of 15 residues. The V gene end was trimmed by 7 bases and the J gene end by 4 bases; junction bases not matched to a gene: 12. The CDR3 DNA reads TGTGCCAGTAATCGACAGGGTGGCCCTCCAGAGACCCAGTACTTC. Its translation is CASNRQGGPPETQYF. The whole variable domain, remainder taken from reference TRBV19 and TRBJ2-5, is DGGITQSPKYLFRKEGQNVTLSCEQNLNHDAMYWYRQDPGQGLRLIYYSQIVNDFQKGDIAEGYSVSREKKESFPLTVTSAQKNPTAFYLCASNRQGGPPETQYFGPGTRLLVL.

The genes are TRBV7-6 and TRBJ1-4; D is unclear. V was clipped by 2 bases and J by 4 bases, with 8 bases between them. The CDR3 covers 14 residues. Germline loops: CDR1 SGHVS, CDR2 FNYEAQ. Here the CDR3 DNA reads TGTGCCAGCAGCTTACTAGGGTTTAATGAAAAACTGTTTTTT. This translates into CASSLLGFNEKLFF.

The chain combines TRBV29-1 with TRBJ1-2; D is undetermined. V shed 3 bases and J shed 2 bases, with 7 bases lying between them. CDR3 length: 12 residues. Germline V gene lookup returns CDR1 SQVTM and CDR2 ANQGSEA. This CDR3 reads CSVDPGNYGYTF. As DNA, the CDR3 is TGCAGCGTTGATCCGGGAAACTATGGCTACACCTTC.